This record covers a single T cell receptor (beta chain). TCRdb re-called the 5' RACE reads through MiXCR, storing one row per CDR3 protein. This sample has hundreds of thousands of distinct CDR3 sequences, with over 15% found just once. V shed 3 bases and J shed 2 bases, with 11 bases lying between them. Looked up from germline, CDR1 is SEHNR and CDR2 is FQNEAQ (reference sequence). The length of the CDR3 is 14 residues. The record originates from a study of T cells after yellow fever vaccination. Sequencing was performed on PBMCs, taken before the yellow fever booster vaccination. This TCR was sampled from a man aged 18-30 years who received the YFV17D yellow fever vaccine. V and J are TRBV7-9 and TRBJ2-7; D is tentatively TRBD1 or TRBD2 (6 bases each). CDR3 protein: CASSFMGGTYEQYF. The DNA of the CDR3 is TGTGCCAGCAGCTTTATGGGGGGCACCTACGAGCAGTACTTC.